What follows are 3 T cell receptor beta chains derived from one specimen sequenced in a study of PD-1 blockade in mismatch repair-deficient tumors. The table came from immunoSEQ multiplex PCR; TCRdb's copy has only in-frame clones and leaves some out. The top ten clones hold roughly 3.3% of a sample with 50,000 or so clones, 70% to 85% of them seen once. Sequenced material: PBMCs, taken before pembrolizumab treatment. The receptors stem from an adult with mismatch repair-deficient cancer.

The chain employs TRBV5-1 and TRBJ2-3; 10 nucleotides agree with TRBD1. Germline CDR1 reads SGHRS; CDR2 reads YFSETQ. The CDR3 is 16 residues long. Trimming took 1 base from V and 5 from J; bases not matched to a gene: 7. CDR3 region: CASSLWGQGSEDTQYF. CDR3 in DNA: TGCGCCAGCAGCTTGTGGGGACAGGGGTCGGAAGATACGCAGTATTTT.

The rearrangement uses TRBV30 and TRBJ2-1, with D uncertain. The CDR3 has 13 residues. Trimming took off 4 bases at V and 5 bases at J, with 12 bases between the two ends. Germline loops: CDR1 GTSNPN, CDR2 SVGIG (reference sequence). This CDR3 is CAWTANRDNEQFF. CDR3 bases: TGTGCCTGGACGGCAAATAGGGACAATGAGCAGTTCTTC.

The CDR3 sequence is CASSLNRGVSYEQYF. DNA for the CDR3: TGTGCCAGCAGTTTGAACAGGGGAGTCTCCTACGAGCAGTACTTC. The V call is TRBV27, the J call TRBJ2-7, with 7 bases aligning to TRBD1. The V gene's germline CDR1 is MNHEY and CDR2 SMNVEV (reference sequence). After removal of 3 bases from V and 0 bases from J, the junction contained 5 bases not matched to a gene. There are 15 residues in the CDR3.